The sequence of this T cell receptor (beta chain) was determined in a study of early T cells in non-severe SARS-CoV-2 infection. Study-wide context: Sequenced material consisted of bulk RNA (from unsorted whole blood), and chains were unpaired.

This clonotype was observed many times. TCRdb analysed the 5' RACE reads with MiXCR anew, one entry per CDR3 protein. Seen here are about 80,000 distinct CDR3 sequences, more than 4% observed once, and the top ten hold 6.5% to 8%. The sequence came from an adult who was a healthcare worker with PCR-confirmed SARS-CoV-2 infection or an uninfected control (not recorded which). The source was whole blood, collected at baseline.

The CDR3 loop is CASSPQVSNYGYTF. The CDR3 DNA follows: TGTGCCAGCTCACCACAGGTCTCTAACTATGGCTACACCTTC. This chain links TRBV18 with TRBJ1-2; D uncertain. The V end lost 1 base, the J end lost 0 bases, and 6 bases lay between the germline ends. From germline, CDR1 is KGHSH and CDR2 LQKENI. The CDR3 runs 14 residues.